Listed below are T cell receptor beta chains from one sample, sequenced in a study of T cell repertoires in cytomegalovirus infection. Via MiXCR, TCRdb re-called the reads, giving one row per CDR3 protein. The sample has some 150,000 distinct CDR3 sequences; 5.5% to 7% are singletons. The sample comprised PBMCs. These receptors all stem from a human donor in good health (CMV status not recorded). Some clones in this sample may be carry-over from other donors' samples. Both conserved end residues are part of each CDR3. D genes are given only for firm matches. Not every row has a clone size; where given, it reads once, few, many or a size class.

V gene	J gene	D gene	clone size	CDR3 protein	CDR3 DNA
TRBV7-2	TRBJ1-4	.	many	CASSRVNEKLFF	TGTGCCAGCAGCAGGGTTAATGAAAAACTGTTTTTT
TRBV11-3	TRBJ1-1	.	many	CASSRQVNTEAFF	TGTGCCAGCAGCCGACAGGTGAACACTGAAGCTTTCTTT
TRBV29-1	TRBJ2-5	.	many	CSVRQGQATQYF	TGCAGCGTTCGGCAGGGGCAGGCGACCCAGTACTTC
TRBV20-1	TRBJ2-4	.	many	CSARDMGSAGAKNIQYF	TGCAGTGCTAGAGATATGGGCTCAGCTGGGGCCAAAAACATTCAGTACTTC
TRBV25-1	TRBJ1-2	TRBD1	many	CASRTGGDYGYTF	TGTGCCAGCAGGACAGGGGGCGACTATGGCTACACCTTC
TRBV7-2	TRBJ2-1	.	many	CASTLHPGNEQFF	TGTGCCAGCACCCTTCACCCGGGCAATGAGCAGTTCTTC
TRBV5-1	TRBJ2-3	.	many	CASSPGGATTTDTQYF	TGCGCCAGCAGCCCCGGCGGGGCGACTACAACAGATACGCAGTATTTT
TRBV7-3	TRBJ2-1	.	many	CASSLMPSNNEQFF	TGTGCCAGCAGCTTAATGCCGTCGAACAATGAGCAGTTCTTC
TRBV14	TRBJ1-2	.	.	CASSQDRRDYGYTF	TGTGCCAGCAGCCAAGATAGGAGGGACTATGGCTACACCTTC
TRBV29-1	TRBJ2-3	TRBD2	.	CSLRGGAGDTQYF	TGCAGCCTTCGGGGGGGGGCAGGAGATACGCAGTATTTT
TRBV28	TRBJ1-5	TRBD1	.	CASSLKRGQGNQPQHF	TGTGCCAGCAGTTTAAAAAGGGGGCAAGGCAATCAGCCCCAGCATTTT
TRBV7-2	TRBJ2-3	TRBD2	many	CASSLLGGRFTDTQYF	TGTGCCAGCAGCTTACTGGGGGGGAGATTCACAGATACGCAGTATTTT
TRBV7-2	TRBJ1-3	TRBD1	many	CASSPQGVAIYF	TGTGCCAGCAGCCCGCAGGGGGTCGCCATATATTTT
TRBV19	TRBJ2-1	.	many	CASSTGTHTYNEQFF	TGTGCCAGCAGTACCGGGACTCACACATACAATGAGCAGTTCTTC
TRBV20-1	TRBJ2-3	TRBD2	many	CSAGLTSGGDTSTDTQYF	TGCAGTGCTGGATTAACTAGCGGGGGGGATACTAGCACAGATACGCAGTATTTT
TRBV9	TRBJ2-2	.	few	CASSVGIAGELFF	TGTGCCAGCAGCGTAGGCATCGCCGGGGAGCTGTTTTTT
TRBV5-4	TRBJ2-1	.	.	CASSLVAGPNEQFF	TGTGCCAGCAGCTTGGTTGCAGGGCCAAATGAGCAGTTCTTC
TRBV15	TRBJ2-4	.	.	CATSRPGLHLAKNIQYF	TGTGCCACCAGCAGACCCGGACTCCACCTAGCCAAAAACATTCAGTACTTC
TRBV29-1	TRBJ1-3	.	few	CSVAGRQEPGNTIYF	TGCAGCGTTGCCGGGCGCCAAGAGCCTGGAAACACCATATATTTT
TRBV7-8	TRBJ1-1	TRBD1	.	CASSIRTGLNTEAFF	TGTGCCAGCAGCATTCGGACAGGGCTCAACACTGAAGCTTTCTTT
TRBV7-2	TRBJ2-1	.	many	CASSLGRGPYEQFF	TGTGCCAGCAGCTTAGGGAGGGGGCCCTATGAGCAGTTCTTC
TRBV7-9	TRBJ2-6	.	many	CASSSQGITISGANVLTF	TGTGCCAGCAGCTCACAGGGTATCACTATCTCTGGGGCCAACGTCCTGACTTTC
TRBV5-1	TRBJ2-7	TRBD2	.	CASSQAGGYEQYF	TGCGCCAGCAGCCAAGCGGGGGGCTACGAGCAGTACTTC
TRBV10-3	TRBJ2-7	.	many	CAIRGTTYEQYF	TGTGCCATCAGGGGCACCACCTACGAGCAGTACTTC
TRBV28	TRBJ1-1	.	many	CASSLGGAGDRSTEAFF	TGTGCCAGCAGCCTCGGAGGGGCAGGGGACCGCAGTACTGAAGCTTTCTTT
TRBV9	TRBJ1-2	TRBD1	many	CASSDPDRGAAGYTF	TGTGCCAGCAGCGACCCGGACAGGGGCGCCGCCGGCTACACCTTC
TRBV7-9	TRBJ2-5	TRBD1	.	CASSDWDRGKGETQYF	TGTGCCAGCAGCGATTGGGACAGGGGAAAGGGGGAGACCCAGTACTTC
TRBV5-6	TRBJ1-2	.	many	CASSLVQGHGYTF	TGTGCCAGCAGCTTGGTACAGGGTCACGGCTACACCTTC
TRBV6-6	TRBJ2-7	.	.	CASGGSYEQYF	TGTGCCAGCGGGGGGTCCTACGAGCAGTACTTC
TRBV7-2	TRBJ2-2	.	many	CASSLTGSGTGELFF	TGTGCCAGCAGCCTGACAGGCTCGGGCACCGGGGAGCTGTTTTTT
TRBV5-4	TRBJ2-7	.	many	CASSPGVVSYEQYF	TGTGCCAGCAGCCCTGGGGTTGTTTCCTACGAGCAGTACTTC
TRBV20-1	TRBJ2-5	.	many	CSARDTGLETQYF	TGCAGTGCTAGAGATACAGGATTAGAGACCCAGTACTTC
TRBV6-2/TRBV6-3	TRBJ2-7	.	few	CASSYSTRGSEQYF	TGTGCCAGCAGTTACTCGACCAGGGGAAGCGAGCAGTACTTC
TRBV10-3	TRBJ1-2	.	many	CAISSQGDYGYTF	TGTGCCATCAGTTCACAGGGAGACTATGGCTACACCTTC
TRBV28	TRBJ1-1	.	few	CASRQSPNTEAFF	TGTGCCAGTAGACAGAGCCCGAACACTGAAGCTTTCTTT
TRBV7-2	TRBJ1-1	.	many	CASSLSYGGRAEAFF	TGTGCCAGCAGCTTAAGTTACGGGGGCCGCGCTGAAGCTTTCTTT
TRBV20-1	TRBJ1-5	.	many	CSARDREYQPQHF	TGCAGTGCTAGAGATCGGGAGTACCAGCCCCAGCATTTT
TRBV14	TRBJ2-5	TRBD1	many	CASSQMDRVQETQYF	TGTGCCAGCAGCCAGATGGACAGGGTCCAAGAGACCCAGTACTTC
TRBV6-6	TRBJ1-5	TRBD1	.	CASSQPDRWDQPQHF	TGTGCCAGCAGTCAACCGGACAGGTGGGATCAGCCCCAGCATTTT
TRBV28	TRBJ1-1	.	many	CASSSIRASFGNTEAFF	TGTGCCAGCAGTTCCATCCGGGCCTCCTTTGGGAACACTGAAGCTTTCTTT
TRBV28	TRBJ1-6	TRBD1	many	CASSLGTGFSPLHF	TGTGCCAGCAGTTTAGGGACAGGGTTTTCACCCCTCCACTTT
TRBV18	TRBJ2-7	.	.	CASSPPTDPYEQYF	TGTGCCAGCTCACCACCGACAGACCCCTACGAGCAGTACTTC
TRBV7-3	TRBJ1-1	.	many	CASSRTAGLDYTEAFF	TGTGCCAGCAGCCGAACGGCGGGCCTTGACTACACTGAAGCTTTCTTT
TRBV7-3	TRBJ2-7	.	few	CASSSTGHEQYF	TGTGCCAGCAGCTCCACCGGGCACGAGCAGTACTTC
TRBV7-9	TRBJ2-7	TRBD1	.	CASSLADTGGKGYEQYF	TGTGCCAGCAGCTTAGCGGACACAGGGGGAAAGGGCTACGAGCAGTACTTC
TRBV20-1	TRBJ1-5	TRBD1	.	CSASVYQGQGNQPQHF	TGCAGTGCTAGCGTATATCAGGGACAGGGTAATCAGCCCCAGCATTTT
TRBV11-2	TRBJ2-5	.	many	CASSLSGGTQETQYF	TGTGCCAGCAGCTTATCGGGCGGGACCCAAGAGACCCAGTACTTC
TRBV7-2	TRBJ2-7	.	.	CASGSNPVAYEQCF	TGTGCCAGCGGTTCCAACCCAGTAGCCTACGAGCAGTGCTTC
TRBV19	TRBJ2-5	.	few	CASTIQDGETQYF	TGTGCCAGTACCATCCAGGACGGGGAGACCCAGTACTTC
TRBV28	TRBJ1-5	.	few	CASRGIRNSNQPQHF	TGTGCCAGCAGAGGAATCAGGAATAGCAATCAGCCCCAGCATTTT
TRBV5-1	TRBJ1-1	.	.	CASSPNLQNTEAFF	TGCGCCAGCAGCCCGAACCTGCAGAACACTGAAGCTTTCTTT
TRBV19	TRBJ1-2	.	many	CASSINTPAGFTYGYTF	TGTGCCAGTAGTATCAATACCCCTGCAGGGTTCACCTATGGCTACACCTTC
TRBV6-6	TRBJ2-2	.	few	CASRGGPDTGELFF	TGTGCCAGCAGGGGGGGGCCGGACACCGGGGAGCTGTTTTTT
TRBV7-9	TRBJ2-7	.	many	CASRTSSYEQYF	TGTGCCAGCAGGACGAGCTCCTACGAGCAGTACTTC
TRBV7-2	TRBJ2-5	.	many	CASSSPSGPQETQYF	TGTGCCAGCAGCTCTCCCTCGGGACCCCAAGAGACCCAGTACTTC